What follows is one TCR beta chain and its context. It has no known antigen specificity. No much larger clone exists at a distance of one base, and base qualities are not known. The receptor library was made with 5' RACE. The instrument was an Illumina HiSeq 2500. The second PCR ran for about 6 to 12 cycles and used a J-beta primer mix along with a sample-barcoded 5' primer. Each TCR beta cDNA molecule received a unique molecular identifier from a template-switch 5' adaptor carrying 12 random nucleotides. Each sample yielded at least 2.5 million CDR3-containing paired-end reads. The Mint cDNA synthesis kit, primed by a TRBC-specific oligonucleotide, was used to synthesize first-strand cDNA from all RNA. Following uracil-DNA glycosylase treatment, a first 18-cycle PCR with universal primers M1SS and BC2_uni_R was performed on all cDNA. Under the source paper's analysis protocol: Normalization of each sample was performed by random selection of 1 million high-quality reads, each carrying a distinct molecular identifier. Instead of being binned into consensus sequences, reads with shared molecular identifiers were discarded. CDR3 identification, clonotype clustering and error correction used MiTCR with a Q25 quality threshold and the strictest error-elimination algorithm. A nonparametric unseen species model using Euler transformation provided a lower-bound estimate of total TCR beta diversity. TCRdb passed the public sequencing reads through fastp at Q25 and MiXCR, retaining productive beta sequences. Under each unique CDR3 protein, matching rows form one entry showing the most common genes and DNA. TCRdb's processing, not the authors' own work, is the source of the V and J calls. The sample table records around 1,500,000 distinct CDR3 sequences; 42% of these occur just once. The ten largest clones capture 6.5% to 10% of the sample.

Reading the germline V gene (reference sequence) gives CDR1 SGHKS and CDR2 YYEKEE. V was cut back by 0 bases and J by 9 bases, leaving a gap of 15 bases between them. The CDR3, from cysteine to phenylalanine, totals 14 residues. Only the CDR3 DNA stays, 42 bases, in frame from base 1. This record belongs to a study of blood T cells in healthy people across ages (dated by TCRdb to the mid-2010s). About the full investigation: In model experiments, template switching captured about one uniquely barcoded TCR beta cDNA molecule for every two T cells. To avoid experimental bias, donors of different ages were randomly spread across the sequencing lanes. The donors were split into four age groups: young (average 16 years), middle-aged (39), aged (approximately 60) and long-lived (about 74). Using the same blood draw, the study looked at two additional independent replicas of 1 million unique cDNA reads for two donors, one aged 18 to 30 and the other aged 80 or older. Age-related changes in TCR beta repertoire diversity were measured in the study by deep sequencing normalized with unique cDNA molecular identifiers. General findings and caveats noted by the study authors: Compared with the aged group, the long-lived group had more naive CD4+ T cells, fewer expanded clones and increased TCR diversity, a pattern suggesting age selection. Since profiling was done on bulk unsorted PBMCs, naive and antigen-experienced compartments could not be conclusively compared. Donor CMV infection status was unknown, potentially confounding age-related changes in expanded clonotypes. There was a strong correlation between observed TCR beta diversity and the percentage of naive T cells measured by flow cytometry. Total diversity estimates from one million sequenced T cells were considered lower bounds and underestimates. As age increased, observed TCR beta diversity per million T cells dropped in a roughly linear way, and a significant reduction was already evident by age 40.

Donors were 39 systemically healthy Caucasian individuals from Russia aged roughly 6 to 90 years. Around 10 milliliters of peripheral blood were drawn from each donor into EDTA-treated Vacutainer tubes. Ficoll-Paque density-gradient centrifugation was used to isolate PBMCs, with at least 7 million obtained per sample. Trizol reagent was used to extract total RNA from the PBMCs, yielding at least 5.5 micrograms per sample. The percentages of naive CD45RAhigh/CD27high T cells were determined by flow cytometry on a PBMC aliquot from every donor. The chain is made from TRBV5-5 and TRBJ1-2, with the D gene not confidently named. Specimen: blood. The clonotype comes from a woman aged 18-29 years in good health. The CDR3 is CASSLEETARSYTF. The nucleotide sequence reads TGTGCCAGCAGCTTGGAAGAGACCGCCCGTAGCTACACCTTC. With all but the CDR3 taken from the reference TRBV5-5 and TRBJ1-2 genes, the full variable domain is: DAGVTQSPTHLIKTRGQQVTLRCSPISGHKSVSWYQQVLGQGPQFIFQYYEKEERGRGNFPDRFSARQFPNYSSELNVNALLLGDSALYLCASSLEETARSYTFGSGTRLTVV.